The 11 T cell receptor beta chains below were found in one sample sequenced in a study of spatial heterogeneity in lung cancer. Time point defined: blood at routine non-recurrence follow-up after resection. TCRdb re-analysed the 5' RACE reads in MiXCR, keeping a single row per CDR3 protein. The repertoire holds 25,000 to 35,000 distinct CDR3 sequences, roughly 10% seen once, with over 25% in the top ten. The material sequenced was PBMCs, taken at follow-up. These receptor sequences come from a female donor with early-stage non-small cell lung cancer.

This clonotype appeared many times. J is TRBJ1-2 and V is TRBV9; tentatively, D is TRBD1 (5 bases). In germline, CDR1 is SGDLS, CDR2 YYNGEE. There are 14 residues in the CDR3. V was cut by 2 bases and J by 6 bases, with 14 bases left in between. Here the CDR3 DNA reads TGTGCCAGCAGCGTCCCCTCTACGGGGGATGGCTACACCTTC. Translation gives CASSVPSTGDGYTF.

This clonotype appeared many times. The chain is built from TRBV29-1 and TRBJ2-7; 8 bases align to TRBD1. Trimming at V came to 4 bases and at J to 0 bases, leaving 2 bases not matched to a gene. Germline lookup yields CDR1 SQVTM and CDR2 ANQGSEA. The CDR3 is made up of 13 amino acids. The CDR3 DNA follows: TGCAGCGTTGGACAGGGGCCCTCCTACGAGCAGTACTTC. This encodes CSVGQGPSYEQYF.

This clonotype was seen repeatedly, ten times or more. The chain has TRBV20-1 and TRBJ1-2; TRBD1 aligns across 7 bases. CDR1 is DFQATT and CDR2 is SNEGSKA in the germline V gene (reference sequence). This CDR3 region has 13 residues. V was clipped by 7 bases and J by 10 bases; unmatched bases: 15. CDR3: CSVNPSGQITYTF. In DNA form, the CDR3 reads TGCAGTGTCAACCCCTCGGGACAGATCACCTACACCTTC.

This chain links TRBV7-2 with TRBJ2-2; 10 nucleotides line up with TRBD2. This CDR3 region has 16 residues. Per the germline V gene, CDR1 is SGHTA and CDR2 is FQGNSA. Unmatched junction bases numbered 5, after V lost 2 bases and J lost 5 bases. For the CDR3, the DNA is TGTGCCAGCAGCTTAAACCCGGGACTAGCGACCGGGGAGCTGTTTTTT. It encodes CASSLNPGLATGELFF. Full variable domain (outside the CDR3, taken from reference TRBV7-2 and TRBJ2-2): GAGVSQSPSNKVTEKGKDVELRCDPISGHTALYWYRQSLGQGLEFLIYFQGNSAPDKSGLPSDRFSAERTGGSVSTLTIQRTQQEDSAVYLCASSLNPGLATGELFFGEGSRLTVL.

This clonotype has at least ten counts. The rearrangement joins TRBV5-1 to TRBJ2-1, with D perhaps matching TRBD1 or TRBD2 (6 bases each). Deletions cut 0 bases from V and 6 bases from J, with 10 bases between. The CDR3 is made up of 14 amino acids. The V gene's germline CDR1 is SGHRS and CDR2 YFSETQ. The CDR3 loop is CASSLVGGSNEQFF. The CDR3, as DNA: TGCGCCAGCAGCTTGGTGGGGGGCTCCAATGAGCAGTTCTTC.

This clonotype was seen only a few times. V is TRBV28 and J is TRBJ1-6; no definite D call. Between the trimmed V and J ends, which lost 0 bases and 7 bases, there was a span of 10 bases. The CDR3 length is 15 residues. In germline, CDR1 is MDHEN, CDR2 SYDVKM. CDR3 DNA: TGTGCCAGCAGTTTATGGCGGGCATCCAATTCACCCCTCCACTTT. Protein: CASSLWRASNSPLHF.

This clonotype was detected ten times or more. This chain uses TRBV7-9 with TRBJ1-4, with D possibly matching TRBD1 (5 bases). V lost 5 bases, J lost 7 bases, and 14 bases lay in between. Germline CDR1 is SEHNR and CDR2 is FQNEAQ (reference sequence). This CDR3 is built from 14 residues. CDR3 DNA sequence: TGTGCCAGCAGCCGGGAAGGGGCGAGTGAAAAACTGTTTTTT. It is translated as CASSREGASEKLFF.

The chain joins TRBV11-2 to TRBJ2-7; unclear D gene. Germline V lookup: CDR1 SGHAT, CDR2 FQNNGV. Deletions cut 5 bases from V and 0 bases from J, with 8 bases between. The CDR3 length is 13 residues. CDR3 loop: CASSDGYSYEQYF. CDR3 coding DNA: TGTGCCAGCAGCGACGGGTACTCCTACGAGCAGTACTTC.

This clonotype has a handful of counts. The chain recombines TRBV20-1 with TRBJ1-2; 7 nucleotides line up with TRBD1. This CDR3 is built from 15 residues. Germline values: CDR1 DFQATT, CDR2 SNEGSKA (reference sequence). The V segment lost 6 bases and the J segment 4 bases; nucleotides outside the gene matches: 14. The CDR3 is CSAEDRYNLLYGYTF. Written as DNA, the CDR3 is TGCAGTGCCGAGGACAGGTATAACCTTCTCTATGGCTACACCTTC.

This clonotype was recorded many times. This chain connects TRBV20-1 to TRBJ1-5, with a tentative D call TRBD1 (6 bases). With 1 base removed from V and 7 bases from J, the gap between germline ends came to 14 bases. The CDR3 contains 14 residues. CDR1 is DFQATT and CDR2 is SNEGSKA in the germline V gene (reference sequence). The CDR3 spells CSARAGVGWQPQHF. The CDR3, as DNA: TGCAGTGCTAGAGCAGGGGTAGGATGGCAGCCCCAGCATTTT.

V and J are TRBV6-5 and TRBJ1-1; tentatively, D is TRBD1 (6 bases). Germline-derived CDR1 and CDR2 are MNHEY and SVGAGI. V dropped 5 bases and J dropped 5 bases, with 12 bases sitting between them. The CDR3 contains 13 residues. CDR3 protein: CASSTTDRTEAFF. CDR3 bases: TGTGCCAGCAGTACCACCGACAGGACTGAAGCTTTCTTT.